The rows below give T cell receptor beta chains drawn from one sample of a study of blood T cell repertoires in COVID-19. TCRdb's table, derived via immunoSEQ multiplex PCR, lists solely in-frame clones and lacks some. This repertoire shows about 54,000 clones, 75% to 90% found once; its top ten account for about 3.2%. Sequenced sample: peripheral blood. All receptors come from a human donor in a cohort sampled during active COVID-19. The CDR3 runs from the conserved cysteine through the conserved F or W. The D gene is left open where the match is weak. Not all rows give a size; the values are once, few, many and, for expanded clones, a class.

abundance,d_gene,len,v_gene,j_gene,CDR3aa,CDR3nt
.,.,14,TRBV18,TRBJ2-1,CASSPGGTSGEQFF,TGTGCCAGCTCACCGGGGGGTACCTCGGGGGAGCAGTTCTTC
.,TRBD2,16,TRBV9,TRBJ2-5,CASSVGLAGGQETQYF,TGTGCCAGCAGCGTAGGGCTAGCGGGAGGTCAAGAGACCCAGTACTTC
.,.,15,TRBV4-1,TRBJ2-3,CASSQESRLVDTQYF,TGCGCCAGCAGCCAAGAGTCCAGGCTGGTGGATACGCAGTATTTT
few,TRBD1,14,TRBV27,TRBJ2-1,CASSWTGRYNEQFF,TGTGCCAGCAGCTGGACAGGGAGGTACAATGAGCAGTTCTTC
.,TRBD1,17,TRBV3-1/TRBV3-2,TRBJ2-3,CASSRQGPAVGTDTQYF,TGTGCCAGCAGTAGACAGGGCCCAGCGGTGGGCACAGATACGCAGTATTTT
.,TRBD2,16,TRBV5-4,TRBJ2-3,CASSLGTSGGVDTQYF,TGTGCCAGCAGCTTGGGGACTAGCGGGGGGGTGGATACGCAGTATTTT
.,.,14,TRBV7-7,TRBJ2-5,CASSRGTVQETQYF,TGTGCCAGCAGCCGCGGGACAGTCCAAGAGACCCAGTACTTC
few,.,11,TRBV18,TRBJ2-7,CASSQGNEQYF,TGTGCCAGCTCACAGGGGAACGAGCAGTACTTC
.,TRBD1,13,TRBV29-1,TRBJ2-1,CSVGGTGNGEQFF,TGCAGCGTTGGGGGGACAGGGAACGGTGAGCAGTTCTTC
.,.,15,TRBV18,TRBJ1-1,CASSPIRSQDTEAFF,TGTGCCAGCTCACCAATTAGGAGCCAAGACACTGAAGCTTTCTTT
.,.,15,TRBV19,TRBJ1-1,CASNHLQVGNTEAFF,TGTGCCAGTAACCATCTTCAGGTGGGGAACACTGAAGCTTTCTTT
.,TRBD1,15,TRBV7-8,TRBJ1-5,CASSRTGTFNQPQHF,TGTGCCAGCAGCCGGACAGGGACCTTTAATCAGCCCCAGCATTTT
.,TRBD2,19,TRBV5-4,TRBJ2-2,CASSLAFRLAGGQTGELFF,TGTGCCAGCAGCTTGGCTTTCCGCCTAGCGGGAGGGCAGACCGGGGAGCTGTTTTTT
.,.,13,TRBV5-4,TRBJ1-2,CASSAQGIHGYTF,TGTGCCAGCAGCGCCCAGGGGATTCATGGCTACACCTTC
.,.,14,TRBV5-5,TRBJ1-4,CASSSGWANEKLFF,TGTGCCAGCAGCTCGGGGTGGGCTAATGAAAAACTGTTTTTT
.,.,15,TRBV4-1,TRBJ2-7,CASSQAPGENYEQYF,TGCGCCAGCAGCCAAGCCCCCGGGGAAAACTACGAGCAGTACTTC
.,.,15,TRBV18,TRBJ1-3,CASSPPLASGNTIYF,TGTGCCAGCTCACCACCGTTGGCCTCTGGAAACACCATATATTTT
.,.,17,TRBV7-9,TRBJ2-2,CASSPPGGRVNTGELFF,TGTGCCAGCAGCCCTCCCGGGGGGCGGGTGAACACCGGGGAGCTGTTTTTT
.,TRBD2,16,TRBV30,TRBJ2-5,CAWSVGGLAGSGTQYF,TGTGCCTGGAGTGTTGGGGGACTAGCGGGATCGGGGACCCAGTACTTC
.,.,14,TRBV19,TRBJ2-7,CASSIWGHAYEQYF,TGTGCCAGTAGTATCTGGGGACACGCATACGAGCAGTACTTC
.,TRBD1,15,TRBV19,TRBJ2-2,CASSLGQANTGELFF,TGTGCCAGTAGTCTGGGACAGGCGAACACCGGGGAGCTGTTTTTT
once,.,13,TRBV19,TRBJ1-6,CASSITGTSPLHF,TGTGCCAGTAGTATTACAGGGACCTCACCCCTCCACTTT
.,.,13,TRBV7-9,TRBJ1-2,CASSFQEDYGYTF,TGTGCCAGCAGCTTCCAGGAGGACTATGGCTACACCTTC
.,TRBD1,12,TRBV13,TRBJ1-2,CASSNTGEGYTF,TGTGCCAGCAGCAACACAGGGGAAGGCTACACCTTC
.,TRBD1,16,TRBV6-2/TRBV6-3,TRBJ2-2,CASSRITGTVTGELFF,TGTGCCAGCAGTCGAATCACCGGGACAGTGACCGGGGAGCTGTTTTTT
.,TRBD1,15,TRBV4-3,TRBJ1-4,CASSRGQGAYEKLFF,TGCGCCAGCAGCCGGGGACAGGGGGCGTATGAAAAACTGTTTTTT
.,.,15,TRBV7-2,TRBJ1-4,CASSLTGQDNEKLFF,TGTGCCAGCAGCTTAACTGGCCAGGATAATGAAAAACTGTTTTTT
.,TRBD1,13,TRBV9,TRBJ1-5,CASSGTGDQPQHF,TGTGCCAGCAGCGGGACAGGGGATCAGCCCCAGCATTTT
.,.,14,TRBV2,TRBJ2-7,CASSGLGDSYEQYF,TGTGCCAGCAGTGGACTTGGCGACTCCTACGAGCAGTACTTC
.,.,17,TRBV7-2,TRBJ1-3,CASSLGAVGGPGNTIYF,TGTGCCAGCAGCTTGGGGGCGGTCGGGGGGCCTGGAAACACCATATATTTT
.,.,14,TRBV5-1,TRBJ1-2,CASLNPGEAYGYTF,TGCGCCAGTTTGAACCCGGGGGAGGCCTATGGCTACACCTTC
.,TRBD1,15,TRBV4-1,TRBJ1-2,CASSFQTGELEGYTF,TGCGCCAGCAGCTTCCAGACAGGGGAGTTAGAAGGCTACACCTTC
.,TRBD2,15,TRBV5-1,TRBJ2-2,CASSLGSGATGELFF,TGCGCCAGCAGCTTGGGTAGCGGGGCCACCGGGGAGCTGTTTTTT
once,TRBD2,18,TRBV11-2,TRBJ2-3,CASSLDLFLAASTDTQYF,TGTGCCAGCAGCTTAGATCTTTTCCTAGCGGCTAGCACAGATACGCAGTATTTT
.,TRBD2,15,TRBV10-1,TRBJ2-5,CASSEEVGGRETQYF,TGCGCCAGCAGTGAGGAGGTGGGGGGGAGGGAGACCCAGTACTTC
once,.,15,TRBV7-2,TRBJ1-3,CASRTSGLPGNTIYF,TGTGCCAGCAGAACATCAGGTCTGCCTGGAAACACCATATATTTT
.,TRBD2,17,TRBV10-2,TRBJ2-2,CASRGGLAGKDTGELFF,TGCGCCAGCAGAGGGGGACTAGCGGGAAAGGACACCGGGGAGCTGTTTTTT
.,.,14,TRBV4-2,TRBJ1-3,CASSQGGPPNTIYF,TGTGCCAGCAGCCAAGGGGGCCCCCCAAACACCATATATTTT
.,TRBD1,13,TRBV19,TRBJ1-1,CASTAGGLSEAFF,TGTGCCTCGACCGCAGGGGGCTTATCTGAAGCTTTCTTT
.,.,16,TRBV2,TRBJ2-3,CASSQARGGVPDTQYF,TGTGCCAGCAGCCAAGCCCGGGGTGGTGTCCCAGATACGCAGTATTTT
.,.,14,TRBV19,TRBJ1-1,CASKLGHVNTEAFF,TGTGCCAGTAAGCTTGGACACGTGAACACTGAAGCTTTCTTT
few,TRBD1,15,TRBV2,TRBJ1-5,CASSGGQSLNQPQHF,TGTGCCAGCAGTGGGGGACAGTCCCTCAATCAGCCCCAGCATTTT
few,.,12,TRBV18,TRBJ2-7,CASSPFSYEQYF,TGTGCCAGCTCACCGTTCAGCTACGAGCAGTACTTC
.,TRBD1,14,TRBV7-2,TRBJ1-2,CASTNDRGVYGYTF,TGTGCCAGCACCAATGACAGGGGGGTCTATGGCTACACCTTC
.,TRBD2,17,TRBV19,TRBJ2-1,CASSILIISGGHNEQFF,TGTGCCAGTAGTATTTTGATCATTAGCGGGGGGCACAATGAGCAGTTCTTC
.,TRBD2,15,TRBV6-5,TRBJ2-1,CASSLAGGGISEQFF,TGTGCCAGCAGCCTAGCGGGAGGGGGAATAAGTGAGCAGTTCTTC
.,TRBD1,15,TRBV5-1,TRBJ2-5,CASSSGTGGTGTQYF,TGCGCCAGCAGCTCCGGGACAGGGGGTACCGGGACCCAGTACTTC
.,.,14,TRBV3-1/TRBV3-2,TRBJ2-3,CASSQQGVADTQYF,TGTGCCAGCAGCCAACAGGGCGTTGCAGATACGCAGTATTTT
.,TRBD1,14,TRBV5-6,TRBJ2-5,CASSSPTGGETQYF,TGTGCCAGCAGCTCTCCGACAGGGGGGGAGACCCAGTACTTC
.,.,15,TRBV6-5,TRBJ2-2,CASSYHRAETGELFF,TGTGCCAGCAGTTACCACAGGGCGGAGACCGGGGAGCTGTTTTTT
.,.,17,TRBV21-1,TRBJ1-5,CASSPQEGQGTNQPQHF,TGTGCCAGCAGCCCCCAAGAGGGACAGGGGACGAATCAGCCCCAGCATTTT
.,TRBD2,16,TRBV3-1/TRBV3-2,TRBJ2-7,CASSQSARGISYEQYF,TGTGCCAGCAGCCAAAGCGCGCGGGGGATTTCCTACGAGCAGTACTTC
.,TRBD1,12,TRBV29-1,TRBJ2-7,CSAGTGEGEQYF,TGCAGCGCCGGGACAGGGGAAGGGGAGCAGTACTTC